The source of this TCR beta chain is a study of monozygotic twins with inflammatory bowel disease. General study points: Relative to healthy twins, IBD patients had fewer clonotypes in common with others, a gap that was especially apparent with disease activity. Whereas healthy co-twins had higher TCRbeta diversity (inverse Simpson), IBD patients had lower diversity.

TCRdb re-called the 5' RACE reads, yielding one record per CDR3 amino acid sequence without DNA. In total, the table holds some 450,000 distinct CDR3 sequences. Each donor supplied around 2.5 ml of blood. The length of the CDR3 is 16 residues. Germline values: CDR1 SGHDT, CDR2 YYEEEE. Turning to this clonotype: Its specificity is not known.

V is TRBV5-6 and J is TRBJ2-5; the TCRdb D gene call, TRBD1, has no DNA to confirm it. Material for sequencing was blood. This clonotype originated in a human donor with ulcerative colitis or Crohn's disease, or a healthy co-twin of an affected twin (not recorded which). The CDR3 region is CASSFLGQGVQETQYF.